This T cell receptor (beta chain) was captured in a study of CD8+CD57+ T cells in acquired aplastic anemia. Study-wide background: DNA from sorted CD4+ and CD8+ cells averaged approximately 3.5 ug. Overall study results and limits: The CD8+ Simpson's diversity of patients and controls was not significantly different.

Flow cytometry had shown expanded CD8+CD57+ cells in the patients chosen for sequencing. Severe acquired aplastic anemia was the diagnosis recorded for all patients. It was genomic DNA that served as the template for profiling TCR beta VDJ and CDR3. TCRdb ran MiXCR on the reads and lists one entry per CDR3 protein. The table records around 80,000 distinct CDR3 sequences, about 70% of them present only once. The trim removed 5 bases at V and 7 bases at J, leaving 14 bases unmatched. CDR3 length equals 14 residues. Germline-derived CDR1 and CDR2 are DFQATT and SNEGSKA (reference sequence). This clonotype was observed a few times. Its antigen remains unknown.

The chain is built from TRBV20-1 and TRBJ2-7; 7 nucleotides line up with TRBD1. The sequenced sample was sorted CD4+, CD8+, or CD8+CD57+ T cells (not recorded which) from PBMCs. The clonotype originates from a human donor with aplastic anemia. This chain's CDR3 is CSALAGQDLREQYF. The CDR3 DNA is TGCAGTGCTTTAGCCGGACAGGATCTTCGGGAGCAGTACTTC.